Below are 15 T cell receptor beta chains sequenced from a single sample in a study of OX40 agonist ivuxolimab in advanced cancers. Clones were read by immunoSEQ multiplex PCR, and TCRdb kept only the in-frame ones, dropping some. The table records approximately 89,000 clones, approximately 90% of them present only once. The sample here was CD4+ or CD8+ T cells sorted from blood, taken in a trial of the OX40 agonist ivuxolimab. The receptors were gathered from an adult with an advanced solid tumor such as melanoma, head and neck, liver or kidney cancer.

The V and J genes are TRBV2 and TRBJ1-2; no firm D call. CDR3 length equals 12 residues. The germline CDR1 and CDR2 sequences are SNHLY and FYNNEI. Trimming shortened V by 0 bases and J by 6 bases, and 5 bases separated the two germline ends. DNA for the CDR3: TGTGCCAGCAGTGAAGCAACCGATGGCTACACCTTC. Translating it yields CASSEATDGYTF.

V and J are TRBV19 and TRBJ1-2; unclear D gene. V was pared by 2 bases and J by 1 base, with 11 bases between. Germline-derived CDR1 and CDR2 are LNHDA and SQIVND (reference sequence). The CDR3 extends over 15 amino acids. The CDR3 DNA follows: TGTGCCAGTAGTATAATGGCAGGCCGTAACTATGGCTACACCTTC. As protein: CASSIMAGRNYGYTF.

V and J are TRBV9 and TRBJ2-3; TRBD2 agrees at 8 bases. Germline V gene lookup returns CDR1 SGDLS and CDR2 YYNGEE. This CDR3 contains 16 residues. V dropped 1 base and J dropped 6; count of bases not matched to a gene: 10. The CDR3, as DNA: TGTGCCAGCAGCGTACGGAGTAGCGGGGTAGGCGATACGCAGTATTTT. Translation gives CASSVRSSGVGDTQYF. The full variable domain, in which reference TRBV9 and TRBJ2-3 provide the parts outside the CDR3, is DSGVTQTPKHLITATGQRVTLRCSPRSGDLSVYWYQQSLDQGLQFLIQYYNGEERAKGNILERFSAQQFPDLHSELNLSSLELGDSALYFCASSVRSSGVGDTQYFGPGTRLTVL.

The V gene is TRBV9, the J gene TRBJ1-6; 9 bases agree with TRBD1. Germline V gene sequence: CDR1 SGDLS, CDR2 YYNGEE. Trimming took 0 bases from V and 11 from J; bases not matched to a gene: 9. This CDR3 spans 16 amino acids. The CDR3 loop is CASSVVEGTGLAPLHF. Written as DNA, the CDR3 is TGTGCCAGCAGCGTAGTTGAGGGGACAGGGCTCGCACCCCTCCACTTT.

This chain links TRBV5-1 with TRBJ1-5, with D perhaps matching TRBD1 (5 bases). This CDR3 spans 13 amino acids. The V gene's germline CDR1 is SGHRS and CDR2 YFSETQ. Trimming cost V 0 bases and J 4 bases, with 5 bases left between them. The CDR3 spells CASSLGQNQPQHF. CDR3 sequence (DNA): TGCGCCAGCAGCTTGGGACAGAATCAGCCCCAGCATTTT.

V is TRBV27 and J is TRBJ1-6; tentatively, D is TRBD1 (6 bases). V lost 3 bases to trimming and J lost 11 bases, with 14 bases between them. Germline V gives CDR1 MNHEY, CDR2 SMNVEV (reference sequence). The CDR3 contains 14 residues. The CDR3 nucleotides are TGTGCCAGCAGTTTTCGGGGGGCAGGAACACCCCTCCACTTT. Translated, it gives CASSFRGAGTPLHF.

The J gene is TRBJ1-3, the V gene TRBV7-9, with D perhaps TRBD1 (6 bases). Per germline, CDR1 SEHNR and CDR2 FQNEAQ (reference sequence). Trimming left V 5 bases short and J 4 bases short, with 12 bases between. The CDR3 is 14 amino acids. CDR3 sequence reads: CASSPGQSGNTIYF. The CDR3 DNA sequence: TGTGCCAGCAGCCCCGGACAGTCGGGAAACACCATATATTTT. The variable domain in full, with the rest retrieved from reference TRBV7-9 and TRBJ1-3, is DTGVSQNPRHKITKRGQNVTFRCDPISEHNRLYWYRQTLGQGPEFLTYFQNEAQLEKSRLLSDRFSAERPKGSFSTLEIQRTEQGDSAMYLCASSPGQSGNTIYFGEGSWLTVV.

The CDR3 reads CASRGTGSSPLHF. The CDR3 DNA reads as TGTGCCAGCAGAGGGACAGGTAGCTCACCCCTCCACTTT. The chain uses TRBV7-2 and TRBJ1-6; TRBD1 matches at 8 bases. V lost 6 bases to trimming and J lost 10 bases; unmatched junction nucleotides: 5. CDR1 and CDR2 (germline): SGHTA, FQGNSA. This CDR3 contains 13 residues.

This clone was counted once. The rearrangement links TRBV7-9 to TRBJ1-4; maybe TRBD1 (6 bases). Per the germline V gene, CDR1 is SEHNR and CDR2 is FQNEAQ (reference sequence). The CDR3 is made up of 17 amino acids. V was cut by 1 base and J by 8 bases, with 20 bases left in between. The CDR3, as DNA: TGTGCCAGCAGCTTAGGGGCTTTGCAGCAGGGGAGCGAAAAACTGTTTTTT. It is translated as CASSLGALQQGSEKLFF.

The chain employs TRBV7-8 and TRBJ1-1; TRBD1 matches 7 bases. The germline V gene has CDR1 SGHVS and CDR2 FQNEAQ. CDR3 size: 12 residues. J gave up 6 bases and V 9 bases, and 7 bases lay outside the gene matches. This chain's CDR3 is CASAGGMAEAFF. CDR3 DNA: TGTGCCAGTGCAGGGGGGATGGCTGAAGCTTTCTTT. Complete variable domain (other parts from reference TRBV7-8 and TRBJ1-1): GAGVSQSPRYKVAKRGQDVALRCDPISGHVSLFWYQQALGQGPEFLTYFQNEAQLDKSGLPSDRFFAERPEGSVSTLKIQRTQQEDSAVYLCASAGGMAEAFFGQGTRLTVV.

The chain couples TRBV10-2 to TRBJ2-5, with TRBD1 matching over 7 bases. V lost 4 bases, J lost 5 bases, and 10 bases stayed unmatched. Germline V gene data show CDR1 as WSHSY and CDR2 as SAAADI. The CDR3 runs to 15 residues. CDR3 DNA sequence: TGCGCCAGCAGTGCGCTACAGGGGTCCGGGGAGACCCAGTACTTC. Its protein product is CASSALQGSGETQYF.

Only a few counts were recorded for this clone. This rearrangement joins TRBV6-5 to TRBJ2-1, with D tentatively TRBD2 (7 bases). From germline, CDR1 is MNHEY and CDR2 SVGAGI. The length of the CDR3 is 11 residues. Trimming removed 6 bases at V and 13 bases at J, with 13 bases between. CDR3 protein: CASSGGLTQFF. CDR3 DNA: TGTGCCAGCAGCGGGGGGCTGACCCAGTTCTTC.

V is TRBV18 and J is TRBJ2-6; D gene uncertain. V lost 2 bases, J lost 3 bases, and 8 bases lay in between. This CDR3 comprises 15 residues. Germline V gives CDR1 KGHSH, CDR2 LQKENI. The CDR3 bases are TGTGCCAGCTCACCAGGGCTGGATGGGGCCAACGTCCTGACTTTC. As protein: CASSPGLDGANVLTF.

The chain carries TRBV5-1 and TRBJ2-6; no clear D. The CDR3 contains 16 residues. V dropped 0 bases and J dropped 4 bases, with 11 bases sitting between them. Looked up from germline, CDR1 is SGHRS and CDR2 is YFSETQ. DNA of the CDR3: TGCGCCAGCAGCTTGGAAGTCTCTCTGGGGGCCAACGTCCTGACTTTC. Amino acids: CASSLEVSLGANVLTF.

V and J are TRBV6-4 and TRBJ2-5; 12 bases align to TRBD2. Trimming removed 3 bases from V and 6 bases from J; junction bases left unmatched: 2. CDR3 length: 14 residues. Per the germline V gene, CDR1 is MRHNA and CDR2 is SNTAGT. Here the CDR3 reads CASSETSGGKTQYF. DNA of the CDR3: TGTGCCAGCAGTGAGACTAGCGGGGGAAAGACCCAGTACTTC.